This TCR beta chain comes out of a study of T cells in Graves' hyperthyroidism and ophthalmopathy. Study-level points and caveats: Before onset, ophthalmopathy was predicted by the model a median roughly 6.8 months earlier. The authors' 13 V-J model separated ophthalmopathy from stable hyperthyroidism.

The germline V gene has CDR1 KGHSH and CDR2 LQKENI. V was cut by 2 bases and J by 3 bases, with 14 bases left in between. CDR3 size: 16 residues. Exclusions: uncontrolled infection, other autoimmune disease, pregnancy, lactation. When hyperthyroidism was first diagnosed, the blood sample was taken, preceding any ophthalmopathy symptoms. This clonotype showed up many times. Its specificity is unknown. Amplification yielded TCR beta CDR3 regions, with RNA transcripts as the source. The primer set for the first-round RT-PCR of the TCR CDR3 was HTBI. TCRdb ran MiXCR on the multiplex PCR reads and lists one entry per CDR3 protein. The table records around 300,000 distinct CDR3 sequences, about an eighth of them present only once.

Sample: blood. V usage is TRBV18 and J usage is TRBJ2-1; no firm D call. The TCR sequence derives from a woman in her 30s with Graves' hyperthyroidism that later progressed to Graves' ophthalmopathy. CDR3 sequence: CASSPTGWDDYNEQFF. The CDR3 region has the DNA TGTGCCAGCTCACCAACTGGGTGGGATGACTACAATGAGCAGTTCTTC. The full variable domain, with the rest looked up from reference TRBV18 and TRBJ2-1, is NAGVMQNPRHLVRRRGQEARLRCSPMKGHSHVYWYRQLPEEGLKFMVYLQKENIIDESGMPKERFSAEFPKEGPSILRIQQVVRGDSAAYFCASSPTGWDDYNEQFFGPGTRLTVL.